Following are 2 T cell receptor beta chains from one sample sequenced in a study of T cell clonotyping in hematopoietic cell transplantation. Sequencing used immunoSEQ multiplex PCR; TCRdb keeps in-frame clones, though not all of them. Of roughly 28,000 clones listed, 93% were seen once; the top ten hold around 2.1%. Time point: recipient sample about 28 days before transplant, after cytoreduction. Material: peripheral blood mononuclear cells, obtained before stem cell transplant. The receptor set was obtained from a man aged 50 to 59 with acute myeloid leukemia. Some clones in this sample may be carry-over from other donors' samples.

This clone turned up a few times. The chain combines TRBV19 with TRBJ2-2; the D is unclear. The CDR3 contains 14 residues. CDR1 and CDR2 from the germline V gene are LNHDA and SQIVND (reference sequence). Trimming stripped 2 bases from V and 1 base from J, with 5 bases between. The CDR3 sequence: CASSISRNTGELFF. The CDR3 nucleotides read TGTGCCAGTAGTATAAGCCGGAACACCGGGGAGCTGTTTTTT.

The chain employs TRBV5-1 and TRBJ2-7; 10 bases agree with TRBD2. V lost 4 bases, J lost 6 bases, and 16 bases stayed unmatched. The CDR3 has 17 residues. CDR1 SGHRS and CDR2 YFSETQ come from the germline V gene. CDR3 DNA sequence: TGCGCCAGCAGCCCGGCTCTCGGCGAGGAGCGGGAGGGCGAGCAGTACTTC. Amino acid sequence: CASSPALGEEREGEQYF.